One and the same sample provided the 15 T cell receptor beta chains below, sequenced in a study of T cells after yellow fever vaccination (dated by TCRdb to 2018 to 2020). Libraries were prepared through 5' RACE. The listed sequencing device is Illumina NovaSeq 6000. TCRdb reprocessed the public reads (quality trimming at Q25 with fastp, clone calling with MiXCR) and kept in-frame beta chains. CDR3 protein sequences are deduplicated, and each keeps its most common genes and DNA. This sample has 400,000 or so distinct CDR3 sequences in its table, and around 20% of those were observed once. The ten largest clones capture roughly a sixth of the sample. Explained via the paper, the treatment or condition label denotes: live attenuated yellow fever vaccine strain. The material was PBMCs, obtained before the yellow fever booster vaccination. The receptors were sampled from a man between 18 and 35 years old who received the YFV17D yellow fever vaccine.

V gene TRBV6-2 or TRBV6-3 combines with J gene TRBJ2-1, with 8 positions matching TRBD2. CDR1 is MNHEY and CDR2 is SVGEGT in the germline V gene. J lost 1 base, V lost 10 bases, and 6 bases had no gene match. There are 14 residues in the CDR3. The CDR3 is CATRRGGSYNEQFF. Written as DNA, the CDR3 is TGTGCCACCAGACGGGGGGGATCCTACAATGAGCAGTTCTTC.

This clonotype was seen a few times. The chain links TRBV6-6 to TRBJ1-1; D is possibly TRBD1 (5 bases). CDR3 size: 15 residues. V lost 5 bases, J lost 0 bases, and 13 bases lay in between. From germline, CDR1 is MNHNY and CDR2 SVGAGI (reference sequence). For the CDR3, the DNA is TGTGCCAGCAGTGGACCGGGACGGTTGAACACTGAAGCTTTCTTT. Its protein product is CASSGPGRLNTEAFF.

This chain connects TRBV18 to TRBJ2-1; unclear D gene. CDR1 KGHSH and CDR2 LQKENI come from the germline V gene. V lost 1 base and J 10 bases, leaving 11 bases between the germline ends. The length of the CDR3 is 13 residues. In DNA, the CDR3 is TGTGCCAGCTCACCACTTGACATCACCGAGCAGTTCTTC. Residues: CASSPLDITEQFF.

The chain couples TRBV20-1 to TRBJ1-6, with D uncertain. The CDR3 length is 9 residues. CDR1 DFQATT and CDR2 SNEGSKA come from the germline V gene (reference sequence). Trimming cost V 5 bases and J 13 bases, with 6 bases left between them. CDR3 in DNA: TGCAGTGCTGGGGAGCCCCTCCACTTT. Its translation: CSAGEPLHF.

A few counts support this clonotype. The chain links TRBV7-2 to TRBJ1-5; D unresolved. Germline CDR1 reads SGHTA; CDR2 reads FQGNSA. The CDR3 has 15 amino acids. V was trimmed by 1 base and J by 1 base, leaving 8 bases between them. The CDR3 sequence is CASSLEGSSNQPQHF. CDR3 DNA sequence: TGTGCCAGCAGCTTAGAGGGCTCAAGCAATCAGCCCCAGCATTTT.

This clonotype was counted only a few times. The V call is TRBV4-3, the J call TRBJ1-3; D gene uncertain. CDR1 is LGHNA, CDR2 YSLEER, per germline. This CDR3 is built from 16 residues. The V and J ends lost 2 bases and 0 bases respectively, with 11 bases between them. CDR3 in amino acids: CASSQIGSPSGNTIYF. The CDR3 DNA reads TGCGCCAGCAGCCAAATAGGGAGCCCCTCTGGAAACACCATATATTTT.

The chain is built from TRBV4-1 and TRBJ2-5, with 12 bases matching TRBD2. The germline CDR1 and CDR2 sequences are MGHRA and YSYEKL. This CDR3 contains 17 residues. Germline trimming cut 0 bases from V and 2 bases from J; bases unmatched to any gene: 4. CDR3 loop: CASSQERGLAGQETQYF. As DNA, the CDR3 is TGCGCCAGCAGCCAAGAGCGAGGACTAGCGGGGCAAGAGACCCAGTACTTC.

The chain recombines TRBV7-9 with TRBJ1-5; 9 nucleotides match TRBD1. Germline-derived CDR1 and CDR2 are SEHNR and FQNEAQ (reference sequence). V was pared by 4 bases and J by 14 bases, with 6 bases of the junction left unmatched. The length of the CDR3 is 12 residues. CDR3 coding DNA: TGTGCCAGCAGCTGGGGGACAGGGCATAAGCATTTT. Translated, it gives CASSWGTGHKHF.

This clonotype was picked up a small number of times. The V gene is TRBV7-9, the J gene TRBJ2-3, with D maybe TRBD2 (5 bases). The V gene's germline CDR1 is SEHNR and CDR2 FQNEAQ (reference sequence). CDR3 length equals 16 residues. V was pared by 1 base and J by 0 bases, with 11 bases between. CDR3 DNA sequence: TGTGCCAGCAGCTTAGGGCCTAGCAGGAGCACAGATACGCAGTATTTT. Its protein is CASSLGPSRSTDTQYF.

A few counts support this clonotype. The rearrangement joins TRBV5-1 to TRBJ1-1; D may be TRBD1 (5 bases). Trimming shortened V by 2 bases and J by 7 bases, and 18 bases separated the two germline ends. The CDR3 is 15 amino acids. From germline, CDR1 is SGHRS and CDR2 YFSETQ. The CDR3 nucleotides are TGCGCCAGCAGCTTTAGTGGGACCTTGAATGTTGAAGCTTTCTTT. This translates into CASSFSGTLNVEAFF.

This clonotype was seen only a few times. The chain is built from TRBV6-5 and TRBJ2-7; TRBD2 agrees at 7 bases. The length of the CDR3 is 12 residues. V lost 8 bases to trimming and J lost 7 bases; unmatched junction nucleotides: 8. CDR1 and CDR2 from the germline V gene are MNHEY and SVGAGI. The CDR3 sequence: CASGAGAREQYF. The CDR3 bases are TGTGCCAGCGGGGCGGGAGCTCGAGAGCAGTACTTC.

The V call is TRBV27, the J call TRBJ2-5, with a weak D call TRBD2 (6 bases). The CDR3 loop spans 14 amino acids. V dropped 5 bases and J dropped 5 bases, with 15 bases sitting between them. Germline V lookup: CDR1 MNHEY, CDR2 SMNVEV (reference sequence). CDR3 sequence: CASSKEGRGETQYF. Here the CDR3 DNA reads TGTGCCAGCAGTAAGGAGGGTAGGGGCGAGACCCAGTACTTC.

There are a few counts of this clonotype. The V gene is TRBV6-2 or TRBV6-3, the J gene TRBJ2-7; 9 bases are shared with TRBD2. The trim removed 2 bases at V and 3 bases at J, leaving 8 bases unmatched. Germline CDR1 MNHEY, CDR2 SVGEGT. The length of the CDR3 is 16 residues. This CDR3 is CASSYRAAGGYYEQYF. The CDR3 nucleotides are TGTGCCAGCAGTTACCGTGCAGCGGGGGGCTACTACGAGCAGTACTTC.

The rearrangement joins TRBV4-2 to TRBJ2-5, with a tentative D call TRBD1 (5 bases). Germline CDR1 and CDR2: LGHNA and YNFKEQ. Trimming left V 0 bases short and J 7 bases short, with 18 bases between. This CDR3 has 16 amino acids. This CDR3 is CASSQDGLGAPGTQYF. The CDR3 DNA sequence: TGTGCCAGCAGCCAAGATGGCCTAGGGGCGCCCGGGACCCAGTACTTC.

The genes are TRBV7-3 and TRBJ2-3, with 7 bases that match TRBD1. Germline CDR1 and CDR2: SGHTA and FQGTGA. V dropped 0 bases and J dropped 6; count of bases not matched to a gene: 9. CDR3 size: 16 residues. The CDR3 region is CASSLTPGGPPDTQYF. For the CDR3, the DNA is TGTGCCAGCAGCTTAACCCCAGGGGGTCCTCCGGATACGCAGTATTTT.